This TCR beta chain was identified in a study of blood T cell repertoires in COVID-19. Across the whole study: Researchers got acute and convalescent COVID-19 samples from the United States, Italy and Spain. Sample material is recorded as cDNA or gDNA derived from T cells, B-cell-depleted T cells, or PBMCs.

In the original workflow: Amplification with reference gene primers provided the estimates of nucleated cell counts. Assay used: immunoSEQ multiplex PCR; TCRdb lists only in-frame clones, some missing. That table gives V, J and clone size, and the DNA gave D and trimming. The sample carries 50,000 or so clones, 75% to 90% recorded once. There are 14 residues in the CDR3. The V end was cut by 2 bases, the J end by 7 bases, with 15 bases between. Germline values: CDR1 KGHSH, CDR2 LQKENI. This TCR came from a man between 65 and 85 years old with acute or convalescent COVID-19. The source material was peripheral blood. This chain joins TRBV18 and TRBJ2-7; a weak D match, TRBD1 (5 bases). The CDR3 sequence: CASSPGAGSEEQYF. The DNA of the CDR3 is TGTGCCAGCTCACCAGGGGCAGGGTCCGAGGAGCAGTACTTC. Complete variable domain (other parts from reference TRBV18 and TRBJ2-7): NAGVMQNPRHLVRRRGQEARLRCSPMKGHSHVYWYRQLPEEGLKFMVYLQKENIIDESGMPKERFSAEFPKEGPSILRIQQVVRGDSAAYFCASSPGAGSEEQYFGPGTRLTVT.